A selection of T cell receptor beta chains follows, all from one sample in a study of blood T cell repertoires in COVID-19. TCRdb keeps only in-frame clones here, not all; method: immunoSEQ multiplex PCR. This table holds about 240,000 clones, roughly 87% found once. Material: peripheral blood. The receptors were sampled from a man between 60 and 75 years old who had recovered from COVID-19. Both conserved end residues are part of each CDR3. D genes are given only for firm matches. Rows may omit the clone size; those that give it use once, few, many or a size class.

j_call: TRBJ1-2; v_call: TRBV5-6; d_call: .; clone_size: .; cdr3_nt: TGTGCCAGCAGCTTGGAAGTAGGGAGGAACTATGGCTACACCTTC; cdr3_aa: CASSLEVGRNYGYTF
j_call: TRBJ2-7; v_call: TRBV4-1; d_call: TRBD2; clone_size: .; cdr3_nt: TGCGCCAGCAGCCTCAGCGGGGGGCCTCGGGAGCAGTACTTC; cdr3_aa: CASSLSGGPREQYF
j_call: TRBJ1-2; v_call: TRBV6-5; d_call: .; clone_size: .; cdr3_nt: TGTGCCACAAAAGACAGTATTGGCTATGGCTACACCTTC; cdr3_aa: CATKDSIGYGYTF
j_call: TRBJ2-5; v_call: TRBV27; d_call: .; clone_size: .; cdr3_nt: TGTGCCAGCAGTTTAAGGGTGCAGGGGCCCCTACCGGAGACCCAGTACTTC; cdr3_aa: CASSLRVQGPLPETQYF
j_call: TRBJ1-2; v_call: TRBV5-1; d_call: .; clone_size: few; cdr3_nt: TGCGCCAGCAGCTTGGGGTCGGGACTAACCTATGGCTACACCTTC; cdr3_aa: CASSLGSGLTYGYTF
j_call: TRBJ2-7; v_call: TRBV5-6; d_call: .; clone_size: once; cdr3_nt: TGTGCCAGCAGCTTGACGGCAGGGTTGTACAGAGATACCTACGAGCAGTACTTC; cdr3_aa: CASSLTAGLYRDTYEQYF
j_call: TRBJ1-1; v_call: TRBV9; d_call: .; clone_size: few; cdr3_nt: TGTGCCAGCAGCTTCAGGCCGGGGGACACTGAAGCTTTCTTT; cdr3_aa: CASSFRPGDTEAFF
j_call: TRBJ1-2; v_call: TRBV28; d_call: .; clone_size: few; cdr3_nt: TGTGCCAGCAGTTCCTTTGGGGCAGGGCAAGGCTACACCTTC; cdr3_aa: CASSSFGAGQGYTF
j_call: TRBJ1-4; v_call: TRBV7-2; d_call: .; clone_size: .; cdr3_nt: TGTGCCAGCAGCTTACGACAGAAAGCAGCAACTAATGAAAAACTGTTTTTT; cdr3_aa: CASSLRQKAATNEKLFF
j_call: TRBJ2-3; v_call: TRBV6-2/TRBV6-3; d_call: .; clone_size: .; cdr3_nt: TGTGCCAGCGGCCCGGGCAGCACAGATACGCAGTATTTT; cdr3_aa: CASGPGSTDTQYF
j_call: TRBJ1-2; v_call: TRBV7-9; d_call: TRBD1; clone_size: .; cdr3_nt: TGTGCCAGCAGCTCTACTAGACAGGGGTGGTATGGCTACACCTTC; cdr3_aa: CASSSTRQGWYGYTF
j_call: TRBJ1-4; v_call: TRBV14; d_call: .; clone_size: .; cdr3_nt: TGTGCCAGCAGCCAAGTTCGACCGGGGGAAAAACTGTTTTTT; cdr3_aa: CASSQVRPGEKLFF
j_call: TRBJ2-2; v_call: TRBV5-4; d_call: .; clone_size: .; cdr3_nt: TGTGCCAGCCAAAGGACACCTACGAACACCGGGGAGCTGTTTTTT; cdr3_aa: CASQRTPTNTGELFF
j_call: TRBJ2-2; v_call: TRBV12-2; d_call: .; clone_size: once; cdr3_nt: TGTGCAAGTCCCCAAAACACCGGGGAGCTGTTTTTT; cdr3_aa: CASPQNTGELFF
j_call: TRBJ1-5; v_call: TRBV18; d_call: .; clone_size: once; cdr3_nt: TGTGCCAGCTCACCTGGTGTAAGGGAGAATCAGCCCCAGCATTTT; cdr3_aa: CASSPGVRENQPQHF
j_call: TRBJ2-2; v_call: TRBV5-1; d_call: .; clone_size: .; cdr3_nt: TGCGCCAGCAGCACGGACAGAGCCACCGGGGAGCTGTTTTTT; cdr3_aa: CASSTDRATGELFF
j_call: TRBJ1-4; v_call: TRBV6-5; d_call: TRBD1; clone_size: .; cdr3_nt: TGTGCCAGCAGAAATCCGGGACAGGGCAATGAAAAACTGTTTTTT; cdr3_aa: CASRNPGQGNEKLFF
j_call: TRBJ2-7; v_call: TRBV9; d_call: TRBD2; clone_size: .; cdr3_nt: TGTGCCAGCAGCGCCTTCAGCGGGGCTTACGAGCAGTACTTC; cdr3_aa: CASSAFSGAYEQYF
j_call: TRBJ1-5; v_call: TRBV27; d_call: .; clone_size: .; cdr3_nt: TGTGCCAGCAGTGACAGAGACAATCAGCCCCAGCATTTT; cdr3_aa: CASSDRDNQPQHF
j_call: TRBJ1-2; v_call: TRBV10-3; d_call: .; clone_size: .; cdr3_nt: TGTGCCAGCTCGGACAGAAGTGACCCTGGCTACACCTTC; cdr3_aa: CASSDRSDPGYTF
j_call: TRBJ2-4; v_call: TRBV18; d_call: TRBD1; clone_size: .; cdr3_nt: TGTGCCAGCTCCATGGGACAGGGGAGTAGAAACATTCAGTACTTC; cdr3_aa: CASSMGQGSRNIQYF
j_call: TRBJ2-1; v_call: TRBV6-6; d_call: .; clone_size: .; cdr3_nt: TGTGCCAGCAGTTACTCCTACTACAATGAGCAGTTCTTC; cdr3_aa: CASSYSYYNEQFF
j_call: TRBJ1-4; v_call: TRBV20-1; d_call: .; clone_size: .; cdr3_nt: TGCAGTGCAGGGGGAGGGGAAAAACTGTTTTTT; cdr3_aa: CSAGGGEKLFF
j_call: TRBJ2-2; v_call: TRBV6-4; d_call: TRBD2; clone_size: .; cdr3_nt: TGTGCCAGCAGTCGGACTAGCGGGGTGGCCGGGGAGCTGTTTTTT; cdr3_aa: CASSRTSGVAGELFF
j_call: TRBJ1-1; v_call: TRBV6-5; d_call: .; clone_size: .; cdr3_nt: TGTGCCAGCACCCCCCGGTTGGGGCTGAACACTGAAGCTTTCTTT; cdr3_aa: CASTPRLGLNTEAFF
j_call: TRBJ2-2; v_call: TRBV5-4; d_call: TRBD1; clone_size: once; cdr3_nt: TGTGCCAGCAGCGTTTGGACAGGGAACACCGGGGAGCTGTTTTTT; cdr3_aa: CASSVWTGNTGELFF
j_call: TRBJ1-2; v_call: TRBV5-1; d_call: .; clone_size: .; cdr3_nt: TGCGCCAGCAGCCTAAGTTCGCAGGGGGGCTACACCTTC; cdr3_aa: CASSLSSQGGYTF
j_call: TRBJ1-2; v_call: TRBV3-1/TRBV3-2; d_call: TRBD1; clone_size: .; cdr3_nt: TGTGCCAGCAGCTTCGAAAGGGGGACAGGGAACTATGGCTACACCTTC; cdr3_aa: CASSFERGTGNYGYTF
j_call: TRBJ1-4; v_call: TRBV5-1; d_call: TRBD1; clone_size: .; cdr3_nt: TGCGCCAGCAGCTTGGAGGGACAGACAAATGAAAAACTGTTTTTT; cdr3_aa: CASSLEGQTNEKLFF
j_call: TRBJ1-2; v_call: TRBV24-1; d_call: TRBD1; clone_size: .; cdr3_nt: TGTGCCACCAGTGATTCGAGACAGGGTGGCTATGGCTACACCTTC; cdr3_aa: CATSDSRQGGYGYTF
j_call: TRBJ2-5; v_call: TRBV18; d_call: TRBD2; clone_size: once; cdr3_nt: TGTGCCAGCTCACCCGGGAGGTATAAAGAGACCCAGTACTTC; cdr3_aa: CASSPGRYKETQYF
j_call: TRBJ1-4; v_call: TRBV5-1; d_call: .; clone_size: .; cdr3_nt: TGCGCCAGCAGCTCCTCGGGGGGGAATGAAAAACTGTTTTTT; cdr3_aa: CASSSSGGNEKLFF
j_call: TRBJ2-7; v_call: TRBV27; d_call: TRBD1; clone_size: .; cdr3_nt: TGTGCCAGCAGTTTATCCGGGACAGGGGGCTACGAGCAGTACTTC; cdr3_aa: CASSLSGTGGYEQYF
j_call: TRBJ2-1; v_call: TRBV6-2/TRBV6-3; d_call: TRBD2; clone_size: .; cdr3_nt: TGTGCCAGCAGTAAACTAGCGGGGGCAAACAATGAGCAGTTCTTC; cdr3_aa: CASSKLAGANNEQFF
j_call: TRBJ2-7; v_call: TRBV2; d_call: TRBD1; clone_size: .; cdr3_nt: TGTGCCACCAACCGACAGGGTGGGCCCTACGAGCAGTACTTC; cdr3_aa: CATNRQGGPYEQYF
j_call: TRBJ2-1; v_call: TRBV7-2; d_call: TRBD2; clone_size: .; cdr3_nt: TGTGCCAGCAGCTTGCAATGGCGGGGGGGCCGTAGTGAGCAGTTCTTC; cdr3_aa: CASSLQWRGGRSEQFF
j_call: TRBJ1-2; v_call: TRBV6-5; d_call: TRBD1; clone_size: .; cdr3_nt: TGTGCCAGCAGCTTGACAGGGTACTATGGCTACACCTTC; cdr3_aa: CASSLTGYYGYTF
j_call: TRBJ2-1; v_call: TRBV3-1/TRBV3-2; d_call: .; clone_size: .; cdr3_nt: TGTGCCAGCAGCCAAGTCTGGGGGGACCTCCTCTCCTACAATGAGCAGTTCTTC; cdr3_aa: CASSQVWGDLLSYNEQFF
j_call: TRBJ1-1; v_call: TRBV6-2/TRBV6-3; d_call: TRBD1; clone_size: .; cdr3_nt: TGTGCCAGCAGTTACTTTCTGGACAGGGCGATTGAAGCTTTCTTT; cdr3_aa: CASSYFLDRAIEAFF
j_call: TRBJ2-3; v_call: TRBV28; d_call: .; clone_size: few; cdr3_nt: TGTGCCAGCAGCCCCGGACAGAGTAGCACAGATACGCAGTATTTT; cdr3_aa: CASSPGQSSTDTQYF
j_call: TRBJ2-2; v_call: TRBV6-5; d_call: TRBD1; clone_size: .; cdr3_nt: TGTGCCAGCAGTCAGCCAGGGGGCACCGGGGAGCTGTTTTTT; cdr3_aa: CASSQPGGTGELFF
j_call: TRBJ2-7; v_call: TRBV5-5; d_call: TRBD1; clone_size: .; cdr3_nt: TGTGCCAGCAGCTTCCGGACAGGCTACGAGCAGTACTTC; cdr3_aa: CASSFRTGYEQYF
j_call: TRBJ2-7; v_call: TRBV16; d_call: .; clone_size: many; cdr3_nt: TGTGCCAGCAGCCAATCGCCTTACAGCTCCTACGAGCAGTACTTC; cdr3_aa: CASSQSPYSSYEQYF
j_call: TRBJ1-2; v_call: TRBV12-3/TRBV12-4; d_call: .; clone_size: .; cdr3_nt: TGTGCCAGCAGTTTAAGCTCTAACTATGGCTACACCTTC; cdr3_aa: CASSLSSNYGYTF
j_call: TRBJ2-3; v_call: TRBV18; d_call: TRBD2; clone_size: once; cdr3_nt: TGTGCCAGCTCCCCCGGGACTACGAGCACAGATACGCAGTATTTT; cdr3_aa: CASSPGTTSTDTQYF
j_call: TRBJ1-5; v_call: TRBV21-1; d_call: .; clone_size: .; cdr3_nt: TGTGCCAGCAGCCCGGACAGGGGAGGACAGCCCCAGCATTTT; cdr3_aa: CASSPDRGGQPQHF
j_call: TRBJ2-1; v_call: TRBV4-2; d_call: TRBD2; clone_size: .; cdr3_nt: TGTGCCAGCAGCCAAGATTCGGGGCGGGGGGCCTACAATGAGCAGTTCTTC; cdr3_aa: CASSQDSGRGAYNEQFF
j_call: TRBJ1-1; v_call: TRBV6-5; d_call: .; clone_size: .; cdr3_nt: TGTGCCAGCATGATTGGGGCAGCCGTAGTCACTGAAGCTTTCTTT; cdr3_aa: CASMIGAAVVTEAFF
j_call: TRBJ2-1; v_call: TRBV5-5; d_call: .; clone_size: few; cdr3_nt: TGTGCCAGCAGCTTGATCGGGGGCTCCTACAATGAGCAGTTCTTC; cdr3_aa: CASSLIGGSYNEQFF
j_call: TRBJ2-1; v_call: TRBV9; d_call: .; clone_size: .; cdr3_nt: TGTGCCAGCAGCGTAGTCGTACAGGGTGAGCAGTTCTTC; cdr3_aa: CASSVVVQGEQFF
j_call: TRBJ1-5; v_call: TRBV6-5; d_call: TRBD1; clone_size: .; cdr3_nt: TGTGCCAGCAGGACAGGGGAAAACCAGCCCCAGCATTTT; cdr3_aa: CASRTGENQPQHF
j_call: TRBJ1-2; v_call: TRBV19; d_call: .; clone_size: once; cdr3_nt: TGTGCCAGTAGTAACGTTGGCCTTGGCTACACCTTC; cdr3_aa: CASSNVGLGYTF
j_call: TRBJ1-2; v_call: TRBV20-1; d_call: .; clone_size: .; cdr3_nt: TGCAGTGCTAGTGCCAGTACTAACTATGGCTACACCTTC; cdr3_aa: CSASASTNYGYTF